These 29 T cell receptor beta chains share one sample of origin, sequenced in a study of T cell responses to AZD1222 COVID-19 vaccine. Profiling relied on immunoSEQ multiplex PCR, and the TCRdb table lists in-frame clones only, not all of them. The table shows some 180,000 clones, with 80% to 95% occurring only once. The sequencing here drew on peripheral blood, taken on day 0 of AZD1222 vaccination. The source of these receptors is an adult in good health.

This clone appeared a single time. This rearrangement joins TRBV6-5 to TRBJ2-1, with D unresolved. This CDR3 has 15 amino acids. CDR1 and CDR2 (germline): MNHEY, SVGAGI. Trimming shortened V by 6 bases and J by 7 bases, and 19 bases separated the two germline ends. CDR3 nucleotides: TGTGCCAGCAGCCCCCTGGACCTTCAAGGGAATGAGCAGTTCTTC. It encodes CASSPLDLQGNEQFF.

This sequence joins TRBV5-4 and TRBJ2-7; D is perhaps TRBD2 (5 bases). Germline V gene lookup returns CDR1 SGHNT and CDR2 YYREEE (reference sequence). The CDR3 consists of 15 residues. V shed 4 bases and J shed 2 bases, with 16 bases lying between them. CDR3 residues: CASSPAAGETYEQYF. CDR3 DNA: TGTGCCAGCAGCCCCGCTGCCGGGGAGACCTACGAGCAGTACTTC.

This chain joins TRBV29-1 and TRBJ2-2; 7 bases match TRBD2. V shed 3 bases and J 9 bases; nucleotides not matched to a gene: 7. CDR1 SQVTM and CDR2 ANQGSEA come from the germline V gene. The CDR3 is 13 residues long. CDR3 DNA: TGCAGCGTTGATATACGGGGGACTAGGGAGCTGTTTTTT. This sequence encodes CSVDIRGTRELFF.

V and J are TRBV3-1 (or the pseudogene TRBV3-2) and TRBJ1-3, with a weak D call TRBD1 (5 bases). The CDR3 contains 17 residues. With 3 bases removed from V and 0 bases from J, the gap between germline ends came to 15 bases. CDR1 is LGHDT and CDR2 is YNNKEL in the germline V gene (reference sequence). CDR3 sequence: CASSQGGTGISGNTIYF. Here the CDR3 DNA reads TGTGCCAGCAGCCAGGGGGGGACGGGGATCTCTGGAAACACCATATATTTT.

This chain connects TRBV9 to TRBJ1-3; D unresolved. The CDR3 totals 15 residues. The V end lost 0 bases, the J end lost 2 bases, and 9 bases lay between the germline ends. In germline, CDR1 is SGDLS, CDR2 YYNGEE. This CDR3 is CASSVVGSAGNTIYF. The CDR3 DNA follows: TGTGCCAGCAGCGTAGTGGGTAGCGCTGGAAACACCATATATTTT. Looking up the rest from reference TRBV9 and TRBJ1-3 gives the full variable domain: DSGVTQTPKHLITATGQRVTLRCSPRSGDLSVYWYQQSLDQGLQFLIQYYNGEERAKGNILERFSAQQFPDLHSELNLSSLELGDSALYFCASSVVGSAGNTIYFGEGSWLTVV.

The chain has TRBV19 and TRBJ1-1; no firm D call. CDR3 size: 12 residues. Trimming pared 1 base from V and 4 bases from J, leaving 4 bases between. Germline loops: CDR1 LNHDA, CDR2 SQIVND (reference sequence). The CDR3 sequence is CASSIAGTEAFF. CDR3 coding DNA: TGTGCCAGTAGTATAGCGGGCACTGAAGCTTTCTTT.

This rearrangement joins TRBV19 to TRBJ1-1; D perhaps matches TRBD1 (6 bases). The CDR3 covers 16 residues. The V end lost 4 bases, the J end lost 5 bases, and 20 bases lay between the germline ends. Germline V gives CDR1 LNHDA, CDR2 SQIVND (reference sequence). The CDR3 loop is CASSTPRGNRKTEAFF. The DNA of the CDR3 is TGTGCCAGTAGTACCCCTAGGGGGAATCGGAAGACTGAAGCTTTCTTT.

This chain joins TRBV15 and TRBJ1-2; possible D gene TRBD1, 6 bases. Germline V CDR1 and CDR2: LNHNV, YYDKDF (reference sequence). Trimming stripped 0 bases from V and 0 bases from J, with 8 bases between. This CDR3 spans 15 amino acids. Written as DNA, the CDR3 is TGTGCCACCAGCAGAGATGGACAGACTAACTATGGCTACACCTTC. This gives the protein CATSRDGQTNYGYTF.

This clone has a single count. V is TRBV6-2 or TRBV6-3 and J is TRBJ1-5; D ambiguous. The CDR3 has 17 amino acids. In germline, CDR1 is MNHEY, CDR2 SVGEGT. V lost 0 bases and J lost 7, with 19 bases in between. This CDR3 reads CASSYSLSDTYYQPQHF. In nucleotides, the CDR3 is TGTGCCAGCAGTTACTCGCTCAGTGACACCTATTACCAGCCCCAGCATTTT.

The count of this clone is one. The chain's CDR3 is CASSIRGGGPQHF. The CDR3 coding sequence is TGTGCCAGTAGTATCAGAGGTGGGGGACCCCAGCATTTT. This chain links TRBV19 with TRBJ1-5; maybe TRBD1 (5 bases). Germline V gene lookup returns CDR1 LNHDA and CDR2 SQIVND (reference sequence). Trimming took off 3 bases at V and 10 bases at J, with 13 bases between the two ends. The CDR3 consists of 13 residues.

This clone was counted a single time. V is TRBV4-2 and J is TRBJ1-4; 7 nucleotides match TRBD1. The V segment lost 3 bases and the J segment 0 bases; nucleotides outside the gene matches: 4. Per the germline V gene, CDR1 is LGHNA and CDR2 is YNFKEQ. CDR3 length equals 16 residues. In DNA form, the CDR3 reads TGTGCCAGCAGCCAGGACAGGACCTCAACTAATGAAAAACTGTTTTTT. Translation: CASSQDRTSTNEKLFF.

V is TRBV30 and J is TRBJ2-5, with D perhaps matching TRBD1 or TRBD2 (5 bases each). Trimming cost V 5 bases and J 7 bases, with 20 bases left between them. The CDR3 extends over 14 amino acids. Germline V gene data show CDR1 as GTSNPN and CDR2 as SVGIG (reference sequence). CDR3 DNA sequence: TGTGCCTGGGGACCTCCAGGAGGTAGGGGGACCCAGTACTTC. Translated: CAWGPPGGRGTQYF.

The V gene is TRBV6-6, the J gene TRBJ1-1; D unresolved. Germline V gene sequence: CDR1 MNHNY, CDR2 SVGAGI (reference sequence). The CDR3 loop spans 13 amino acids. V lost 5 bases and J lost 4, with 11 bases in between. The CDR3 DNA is TGTGCCAGCAGTAGCGAGGTAGCCACTGAAGCTTTCTTT. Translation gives CASSSEVATEAFF.

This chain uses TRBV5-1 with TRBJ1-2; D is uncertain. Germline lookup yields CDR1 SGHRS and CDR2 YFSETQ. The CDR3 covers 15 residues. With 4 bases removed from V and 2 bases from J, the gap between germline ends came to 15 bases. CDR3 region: CASSISTDMNYGYTF. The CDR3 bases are TGCGCCAGCAGCATTTCAACAGACATGAACTATGGCTACACCTTC. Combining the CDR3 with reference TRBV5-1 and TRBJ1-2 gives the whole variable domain KAGVTQTPRYLIKTRGQQVTLSCSPISGHRSVSWYQQTPGQGLQFLFEYFSETQRNKGNFPGRFSGRQFSNSRSEMNVSTLELGDSALYLCASSISTDMNYGYTFGSGTRLTVV.

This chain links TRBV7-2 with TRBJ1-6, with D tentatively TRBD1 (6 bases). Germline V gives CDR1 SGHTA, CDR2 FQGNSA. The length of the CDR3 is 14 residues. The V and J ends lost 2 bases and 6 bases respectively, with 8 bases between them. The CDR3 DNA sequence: TGTGCCAGCAGCTTAAAACAGGGTAATTCACCCCTCCACTTT. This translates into CASSLKQGNSPLHF.

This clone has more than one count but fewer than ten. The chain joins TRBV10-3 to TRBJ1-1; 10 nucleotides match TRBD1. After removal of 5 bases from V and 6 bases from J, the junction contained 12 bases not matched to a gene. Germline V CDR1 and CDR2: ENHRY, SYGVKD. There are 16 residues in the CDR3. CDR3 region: CAISPGQGPRGAEAFF. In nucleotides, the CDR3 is TGTGCCATCAGTCCGGGACAGGGGCCCCGTGGGGCTGAAGCTTTCTTT.

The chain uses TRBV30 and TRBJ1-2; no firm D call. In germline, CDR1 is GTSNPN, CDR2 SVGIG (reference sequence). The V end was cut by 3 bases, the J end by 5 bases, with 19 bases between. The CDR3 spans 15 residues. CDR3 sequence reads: CAWRLGLAVGYGYTF. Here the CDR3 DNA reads TGTGCCTGGAGGCTAGGACTCGCGGTGGGTTATGGCTACACCTTC.

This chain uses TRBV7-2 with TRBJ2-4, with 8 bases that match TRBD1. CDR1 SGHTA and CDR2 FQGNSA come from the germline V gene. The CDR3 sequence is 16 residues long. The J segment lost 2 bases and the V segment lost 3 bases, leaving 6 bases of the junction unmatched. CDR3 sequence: CASSFPGQATKNIQYF. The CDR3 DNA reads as TGTGCCAGCAGCTTCCCGGGACAGGCCACCAAAAACATTCAGTACTTC.

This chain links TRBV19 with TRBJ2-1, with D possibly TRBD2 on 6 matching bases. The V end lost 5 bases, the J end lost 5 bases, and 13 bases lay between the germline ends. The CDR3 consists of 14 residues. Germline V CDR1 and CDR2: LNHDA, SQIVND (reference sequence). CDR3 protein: CASSPIWEDNEQFF. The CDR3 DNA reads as TGTGCCAGTAGTCCTATCTGGGAGGACAATGAGCAGTTCTTC.

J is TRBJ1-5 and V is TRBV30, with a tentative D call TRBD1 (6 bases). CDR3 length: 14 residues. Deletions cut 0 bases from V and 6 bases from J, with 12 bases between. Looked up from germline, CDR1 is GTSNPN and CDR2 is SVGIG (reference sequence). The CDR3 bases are TGTGCCTGGAGTGTATCACAGGGAAGTCAGCCCCAGCATTTT. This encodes CAWSVSQGSQPQHF.

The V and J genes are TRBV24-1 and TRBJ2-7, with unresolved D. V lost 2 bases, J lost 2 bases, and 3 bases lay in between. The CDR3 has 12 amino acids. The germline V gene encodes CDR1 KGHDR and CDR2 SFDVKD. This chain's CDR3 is CATSDWAYEQYV. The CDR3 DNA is TGTGCCACCAGTGATTGGGCCTACGAGCAGTACGTC.

The CDR3 nucleotides read TGTGCCAGCAGCCGCCCAGGAATGAACACTGAAGCTTTCTTT. Translation gives CASSRPGMNTEAFF. The chain employs TRBV5-6 and TRBJ1-1; D not certain. The V gene lost 4 bases and the J gene lost 0 bases, with 10 bases spanning the gap. The CDR3 extends over 14 amino acids. The germline CDR1 and CDR2 sequences are SGHDT and YYEEEE.

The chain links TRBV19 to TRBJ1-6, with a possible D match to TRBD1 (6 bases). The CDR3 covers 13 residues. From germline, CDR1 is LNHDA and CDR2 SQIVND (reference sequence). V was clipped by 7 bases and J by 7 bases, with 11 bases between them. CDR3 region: CASKRGANSPLHF. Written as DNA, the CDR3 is TGTGCCAGTAAGAGGGGGGCGAATTCACCCCTCCACTTT.

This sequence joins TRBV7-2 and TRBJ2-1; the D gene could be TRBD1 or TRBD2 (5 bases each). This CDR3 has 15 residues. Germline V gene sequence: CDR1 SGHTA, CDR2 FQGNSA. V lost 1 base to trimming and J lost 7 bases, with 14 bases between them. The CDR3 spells CASSLGGVGENEQFF. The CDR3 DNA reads TGTGCCAGCAGCTTAGGAGGGGTTGGGGAGAATGAGCAGTTCTTC.

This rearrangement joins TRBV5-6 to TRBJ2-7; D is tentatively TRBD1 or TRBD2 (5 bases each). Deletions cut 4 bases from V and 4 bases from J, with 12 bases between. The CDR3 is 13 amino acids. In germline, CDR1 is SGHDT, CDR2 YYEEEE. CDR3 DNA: TGTGCCAGCAGCCCTCTGGGGGTTTACGAGCAGTACTTC. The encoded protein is CASSPLGVYEQYF.

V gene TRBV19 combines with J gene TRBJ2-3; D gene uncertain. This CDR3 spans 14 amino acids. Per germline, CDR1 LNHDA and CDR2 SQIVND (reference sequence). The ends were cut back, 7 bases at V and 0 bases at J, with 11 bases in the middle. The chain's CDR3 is CASKKTLSTDTQYF. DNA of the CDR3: TGTGCCAGTAAGAAAACACTTAGCACAGATACGCAGTATTTT.

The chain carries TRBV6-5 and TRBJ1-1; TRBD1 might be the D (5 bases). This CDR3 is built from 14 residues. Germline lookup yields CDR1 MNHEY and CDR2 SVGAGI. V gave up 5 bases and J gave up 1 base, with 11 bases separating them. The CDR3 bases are TGTGCCAGCAGTCAAAACAGGAAGAACACTGAAGCTTTCTTT. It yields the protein CASSQNRKNTEAFF.

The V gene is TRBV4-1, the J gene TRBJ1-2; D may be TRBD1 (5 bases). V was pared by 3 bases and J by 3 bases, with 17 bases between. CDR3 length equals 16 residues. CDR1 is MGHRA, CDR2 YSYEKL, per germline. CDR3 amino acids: CASSHVGGSTDYGYTF. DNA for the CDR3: TGCGCCAGCAGCCACGTCGGGGGGAGCACGGACTATGGCTACACCTTC.

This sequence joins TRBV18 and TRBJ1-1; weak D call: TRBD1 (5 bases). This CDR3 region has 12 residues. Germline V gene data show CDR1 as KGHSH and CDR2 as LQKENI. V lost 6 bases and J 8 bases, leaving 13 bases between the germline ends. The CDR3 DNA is TGTGCCAGCTCGCCCGATGGGGGGGAAGCTTTCTTT. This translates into CASSPDGGEAFF.